The rows below give T cell receptor beta chains drawn from one sample of a study of graft-versus-host responses after intestinal transplantation. The repertoire was sequenced with immunoSEQ multiplex PCR; TCRdb's copy has only in-frame clones and lacks some. This sample has just under 100,000 clones, with around 90% found just once. Sequenced here: PBMCs, sampled roughly 410 days after intestinal transplant. Source of these receptors: a human patient who received an intestinal transplant, so some T cells may come from the graft donor. Both conserved end residues are part of each CDR3. A D gene is named only where the DNA matches it firmly. Where a row states a size, it is once, few, many or the class of an expanded clone; other rows omit it.

v_gene	abundance	d_gene	j_gene	CDR3aa	CDR3nt
TRBV7-3	-	TRBD2	TRBJ2-7	CASSLMGLAGDEQYF	TGTGCCAGCAGCTTAATGGGGCTAGCGGGGGACGAGCAGTACTTC
TRBV7-2	-	-	TRBJ1-2	CASSAYTHGYTF	TGTGCCAGCAGCGCCTATACACATGGCTACACCTTC
TRBV19	-	-	TRBJ1-4	CASTLLGGTNEKLFF	TGTGCCAGTACCCTCCTGGGGGGAACTAATGAAAAACTGTTTTTT
TRBV11-2	once	-	TRBJ1-3	CASSSWTSGNTIYF	TGTGCCAGCAGTTCGTGGACGTCCGGAAACACCATATATTTT
TRBV7-3	-	TRBD2	TRBJ2-1	CASSPSGGANEQFF	TGTGCCAGCAGCCCCAGCGGGGGGGCGAATGAGCAGTTCTTC
TRBV5-4	few	-	TRBJ2-7	CASSQAGHLAYEQYF	TGTGCCAGCAGCCAGGCCGGACACCTAGCCTACGAGCAGTACTTC
TRBV10-3	-	-	TRBJ2-5	CAISGHEETQYF	TGTGCCATCAGTGGACACGAAGAGACCCAGTACTTC
TRBV5-1	-	TRBD1	TRBJ2-7	CASSPGQASYEQYF	TGCGCCAGCAGCCCGGGACAGGCATCCTACGAGCAGTACTTC
TRBV5-6	-	TRBD1	TRBJ2-2	CASSFGTGSVGELFF	TGTGCCAGCAGCTTCGGGACAGGGTCTGTCGGGGAGCTGTTTTTT
TRBV6-4	once	-	TRBJ1-6	CASSDQPGGNSPLHF	TGTGCCAGCAGTGACCAGCCGGGAGGCAATTCACCCCTCCACTTT
TRBV5-8	-	TRBD1	TRBJ2-7	CATNPRDRGPLGTYEQYF	TGTGCCACAAACCCCCGGGACAGGGGGCCTTTGGGGACTTACGAGCAGTACTTC
TRBV19	-	-	TRBJ1-2	CASSRWAGYTF	TGTGCCAGTAGTCGCTGGGCTGGCTACACCTTC
TRBV11-2	-	TRBD1	TRBJ1-5	CASSPNRGVQPQHF	TGTGCCAGCAGCCCCAACAGGGGGGTTCAGCCCCAGCATTTT
TRBV25-1	-	TRBD1	TRBJ1-2	CTSSEWDRGYGYTF	TGTACCAGCAGTGAATGGGACAGGGGCTATGGCTACACCTTC
TRBV19	-	TRBD1	TRBJ1-4	CASSRSDRGTRGEKLFF	TGTGCCAGTAGTAGGTCGGACAGGGGAACGCGAGGGGAAAAACTGTTTTTT
TRBV11-2	-	-	TRBJ2-5	CASSFGREQYF	TGTGCCAGCAGCTTTGGAAGGGAGCAGTACTTC
TRBV19	-	TRBD1	TRBJ1-1	CASSLRTGESFTEAFF	TGTGCCAGTAGTCTCCGGACAGGGGAAAGTTTCACTGAAGCTTTCTTT
TRBV13	-	TRBD2	TRBJ2-7	CASSSGTSGYEQYF	TGTGCCAGCAGCTCCGGGACTAGCGGTTACGAGCAGTACTTC
TRBV6-1	-	TRBD2	TRBJ2-3	CASSQLAGGTDTQYF	TGTGCCAGCAGTCAACTAGCGGGGGGTACAGATACGCAGTATTTT
TRBV7-6	-	TRBD2	TRBJ2-2	CASSRAGDTGELFF	TGTGCCAGCAGCCGGGCGGGAGACACCGGGGAGCTGTTTTTT
TRBV5-1	-	TRBD1	TRBJ1-2	CASALTGTGTFYTF	TGCGCCAGCGCCTTGACAGGGACAGGCACCTTCTACACCTTC
TRBV9	-	-	TRBJ2-3	CASSAGSDPRTDTQYF	TGTGCCAGCAGCGCGGGTAGCGATCCCCGCACAGATACGCAGTATTTT
TRBV6-5	-	-	TRBJ2-7	CASSPEGATWGEQYF	TGTGCCAGCAGTCCTGAAGGGGCGACCTGGGGCGAGCAGTACTTC
TRBV11-2	-	TRBD1	TRBJ2-2	CASSLAGQGSGELFF	TGTGCCAGCAGCTTAGCGGGACAGGGGTCCGGGGAGCTGTTTTTT
TRBV29-1	-	TRBD1	TRBJ1-1	CSCRGGTEAFF	TGCAGCTGCAGGGGGGGCACTGAAGCTTTCTTT
TRBV27	-	-	TRBJ1-2	CASSLQGNYGYTF	TGTGCCAGCAGTCTTCAGGGGAACTATGGCTACACCTTC
TRBV5-6	-	-	TRBJ2-7	CASSPGHDEQYF	TGTGCCAGCAGCCCAGGACACGACGAGCAGTACTTC
TRBV10-2	-	-	TRBJ1-4	CASAPGREKEKLFF	TGCGCCAGCGCCCCTGGACGGGAAAAAGAAAAACTGTTTTTT
TRBV7-3	-	-	TRBJ2-2	CASSPKNTGELFF	TGTGCCAGCAGCCCAAAGAACACCGGGGAGCTGTTTTTT
TRBV9	-	TRBD2	TRBJ2-5	CASSVESGLGETQYF	TGTGCCAGCAGCGTAGAATCAGGACTAGGAGAGACCCAGTACTTC
TRBV6-4	-	TRBD1	TRBJ2-2	CASSEQSGGNTGELFF	TGTGCCAGCAGTGAGCAGTCAGGGGGGAACACCGGGGAGCTGTTTTTT
TRBV5-1	-	-	TRBJ2-3	CASSLKLNTQYF	TGCGCCAGCAGCCTCAAATTGAATACGCAGTATTTT
TRBV5-1	-	-	TRBJ2-5	CASSLGDNPMAQYF	TGCGCCAGCAGCTTGGGGGACAACCCCATGGCCCAGTACTTC
TRBV7-8	-	-	TRBJ2-3	CASLGATDTQYF	TGTGCCAGCCTTGGGGCGACGGATACGCAGTATTTT
TRBV6-1	-	-	TRBJ1-1	CASSLDLGNEAFF	TGTGCCAGCAGCCTCGATTTAGGGAATGAAGCTTTCTTT
TRBV7-8	-	TRBD1	TRBJ2-1	CASSFYRGESYNEQFF	TGTGCCAGCAGCTTTTACAGGGGGGAATCCTACAATGAGCAGTTCTTC
TRBV6-6	-	-	TRBJ2-7	CASSYGGAEQYF	TGTGCCAGCAGTTATGGGGGGGCCGAGCAGTACTTC
TRBV4-1	-	-	TRBJ1-4	CASSQVGRGFIEKLFF	TGCGCCAGCAGCCAAGTTGGAAGGGGGTTTATAGAAAAACTGTTTTTT
TRBV7-8	-	TRBD1	TRBJ1-4	CASSPMPGQNEKLFF	TGTGCCAGCAGCCCCATGCCGGGACAGAATGAAAAACTGTTTTTT
TRBV6-5	few	-	TRBJ1-6	CASSYSGAKNSPLHF	TGTGCCAGCAGTTACTCAGGGGCGAAGAATTCACCCCTCCACTTT
TRBV6-5	-	-	TRBJ1-2	CASGENYGYTF	TGTGCCAGCGGGGAGAACTATGGCTACACCTTC
TRBV27	-	-	TRBJ1-5	CASSEVGQPQHF	TGTGCCAGCAGTGAAGTAGGCCAGCCCCAGCATTTT
TRBV6-5	-	TRBD1	TRBJ1-1	CASSYRTGGVTEAFF	TGTGCCAGCAGTTACAGGACAGGGGGTGTCACTGAAGCTTTCTTT
TRBV5-1	-	-	TRBJ2-7	CASSPTGLRLDEQYF	TGCGCCAGCAGCCCAACAGGGTTGAGGCTTGACGAGCAGTACTTC
TRBV6-5	once	-	TRBJ2-3	CASSYAGSTDTQYF	TGTGCCAGCAGTTACGCCGGTAGCACAGATACGCAGTATTTT
TRBV9	-	-	TRBJ2-1	CASSVGPGEYNEQFF	TGTGCCAGCAGCGTAGGTCCCGGGGAATACAATGAGCAGTTCTTC
TRBV29-1	-	-	TRBJ2-7	CSVVSGAYEQYF	TGCAGCGTTGTTAGCGGCGCCTACGAGCAGTACTTC
TRBV19	-	-	TRBJ1-1	CASSARGVGTEAFF	TGTGCCAGTAGTGCCCGGGGGGTAGGCACTGAAGCTTTCTTT
TRBV6-1	-	-	TRBJ2-7	CASRPGTLSYEQYF	TGTGCCAGCCGCCCCGGGACTTTATCCTACGAGCAGTACTTC
TRBV19	-	-	TRBJ2-7	CASSTRDGYEQYF	TGTGCCAGTAGTACCCGGGACGGCTACGAGCAGTACTTC
TRBV5-1	-	-	TRBJ1-4	CASSLDGPWGKLFF	TGCGCCAGCAGCTTGGACGGACCCTGGGGAAAACTGTTTTTT